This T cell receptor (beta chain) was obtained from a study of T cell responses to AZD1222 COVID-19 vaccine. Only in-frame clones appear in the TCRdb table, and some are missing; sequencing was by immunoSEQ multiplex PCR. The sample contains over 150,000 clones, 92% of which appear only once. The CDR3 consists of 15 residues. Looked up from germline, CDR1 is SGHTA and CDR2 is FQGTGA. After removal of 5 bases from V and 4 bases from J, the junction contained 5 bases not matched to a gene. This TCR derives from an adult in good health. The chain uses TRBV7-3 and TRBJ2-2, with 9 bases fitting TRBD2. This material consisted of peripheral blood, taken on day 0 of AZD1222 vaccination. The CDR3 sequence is CASSLSGSGTGELFF. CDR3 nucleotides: TGTGCCAGCAGCCTTAGCGGGAGCGGCACCGGGGAGCTGTTTTTT.